What follows is one T cell receptor (beta chain) and its context. This receptor's antigen is unknown. Base qualities are not recorded, but no much larger clone differs from it by a single base. The CDR3, cysteine through phenylalanine, is 12 amino acids long. Only the CDR3 DNA stays, 36 bases, in frame from base 1. V and J are truncated by 5 bases and 7 bases respectively, leaving an intervening sequence of 8 bases. Libraries were made using RT-PCR. TCRdb shows the sequencer as Illumina HiSeq 2500. The public reads were quality trimmed at Q25 with fastp and then assembled into clones with MiXCR by TCRdb, keeping productive beta chains. CDR3 protein duplicates are merged, each entry listing the most common genes and DNA. This sample is represented by hundreds of thousands of distinct CDR3 sequences; about 7.6% of them were singletons. The ten most abundant clones make up 10% to 15% of the sample. This sample is part of a study of response to subunit inactivated influenza vaccine (dated by TCRdb to 2016 to 2019). Regarding the study in general: Deep quantitative profiling of the T cell receptor repertoire was used in the study to follow responses to a trivalent subunit inactivated influenza vaccine. Findings and caveats that apply to the study as a whole: The authors suggested that each seasonal influenza vaccination may recruit only a limited number of new T cells.

The chain is made from TRBV12-3 or TRBV12-4 and TRBJ1-4; too little of a D gene remains to name it. The starting material was PBMCs from blood, obtained about 24 months after vaccination. The receptor was derived from a man between 50 and 75 years old who received an inactivated influenza vaccine. Donor details come from another sample of the same person, matched by shared clones. The DNA sequence follows: TGTGCCAGCAGTGGTGGGGTTGAAAAACTGTTTTTT. Its amino acids are CASSGGVEKLFF.